This T cell receptor (beta chain) was recorded in a study of vaccination effects on CD4 cells after COVID-19. Study findings and constraints: Long after vaccination, the clones induced by infection and by vaccine shrank markedly in size.

With respect to this clone: Its specificity is not known.

Culture lasted about ten days before CD4+ T cell isolation. The person's infection with SARS-CoV-2, confirmed by PCR, took place between March and December 2020. The V gene's germline CDR1 is SGHTA and CDR2 FQGTGA. The CDR3 runs 15 residues. V trimming: 2 bases; J trimming: 2 bases; junction bases outside the gene matches: 2. The table came from immunoSEQ multiplex PCR; TCRdb's copy has only in-frame clones and leaves some out. The profile covers 50,000 to 70,000 clones, with under 85% appearing a single time and approximately 24% taken by the ten largest. The rearrangement uses TRBV7-3 and TRBJ2-1, with 8 bases matching TRBD2. The specimen was CD4+ T cells from PBMCs cultured without peptide, collected before COVID-19 vaccination. The TCR originated in a human donor who had a prior SARS-CoV-2 infection. The CDR3: CASSLAGGTYNEQFF. The CDR3 bases are TGTGCCAGCAGCTTAGCGGGGGGTACCTACAATGAGCAGTTCTTC. Filled out from reference TRBV7-3 and TRBJ2-1, the complete variable domain reads GAGVSQTPSNKVTEKGKYVELRCDPISGHTALYWYRQSLGQGPEFLIYFQGTGAADDSGLPNDRFFAVRPEGSVSTLKIQRTERGDSAVYLCASSLAGGTYNEQFFGPGTRLTVL.